This TCR beta chain is from a study of T cell changes during pregnancy in multiple sclerosis. The CDR3 has 13 amino acids. The germline V gene encodes CDR1 SGHRS and CDR2 YFSETQ. With 3 bases removed from V and 4 bases from J, the gap between germline ends came to 10 bases. Generated by immunoSEQ multiplex PCR, the TCRdb table keeps only in-frame clones and is missing some. The table includes 45,000 to 60,000 clones, under 95% detected once. J is TRBJ2-5 and V is TRBV5-1; tentatively, D is TRBD2 (5 bases). The receptor's source is a female donor with multiple sclerosis, enrolled in a pregnancy study. The source material was CD4+ T cells from peripheral blood mononuclear cells, sampled in the second trimester of pregnancy. CDR3 sequence (DNA): TGCGCCAGCAGCTCGGCGGGCCGAGAGACCCAGTACTTC. This encodes CASSSAGRETQYF.